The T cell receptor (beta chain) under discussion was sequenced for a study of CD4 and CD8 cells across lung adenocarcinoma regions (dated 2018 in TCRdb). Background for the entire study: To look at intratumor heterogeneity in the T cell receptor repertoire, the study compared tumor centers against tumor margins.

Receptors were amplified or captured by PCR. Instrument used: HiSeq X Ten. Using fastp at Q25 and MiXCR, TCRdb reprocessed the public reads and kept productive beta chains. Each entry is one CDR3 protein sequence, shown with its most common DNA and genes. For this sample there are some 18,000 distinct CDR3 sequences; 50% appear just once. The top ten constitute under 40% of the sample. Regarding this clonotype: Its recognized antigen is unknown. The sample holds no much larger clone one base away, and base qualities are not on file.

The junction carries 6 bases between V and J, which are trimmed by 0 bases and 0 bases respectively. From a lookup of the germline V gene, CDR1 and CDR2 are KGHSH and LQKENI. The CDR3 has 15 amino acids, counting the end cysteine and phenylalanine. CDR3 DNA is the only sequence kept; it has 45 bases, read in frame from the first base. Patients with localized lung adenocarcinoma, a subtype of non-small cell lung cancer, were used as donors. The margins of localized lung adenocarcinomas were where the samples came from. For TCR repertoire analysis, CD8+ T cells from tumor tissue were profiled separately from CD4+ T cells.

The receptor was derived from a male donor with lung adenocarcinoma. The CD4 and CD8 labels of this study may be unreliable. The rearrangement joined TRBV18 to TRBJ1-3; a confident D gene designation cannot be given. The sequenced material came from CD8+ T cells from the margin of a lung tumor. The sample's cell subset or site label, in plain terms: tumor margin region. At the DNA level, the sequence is TGTGCCAGCTCACCACCGGTAACCTCTGGAAACACCATATATTTT. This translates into CASSPPVTSGNTIYF.